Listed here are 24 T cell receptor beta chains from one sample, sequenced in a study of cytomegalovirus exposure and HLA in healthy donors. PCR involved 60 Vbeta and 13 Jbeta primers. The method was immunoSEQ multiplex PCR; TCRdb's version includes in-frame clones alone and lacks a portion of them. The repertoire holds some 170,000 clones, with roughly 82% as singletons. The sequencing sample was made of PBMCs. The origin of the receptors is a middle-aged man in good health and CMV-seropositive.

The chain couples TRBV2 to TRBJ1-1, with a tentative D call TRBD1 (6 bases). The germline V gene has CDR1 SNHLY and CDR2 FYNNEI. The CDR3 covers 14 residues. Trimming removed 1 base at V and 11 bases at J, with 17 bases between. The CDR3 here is CASSEDGTPVRAFF. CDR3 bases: TGTGCCAGCAGTGAAGATGGGACACCTGTTAGGGCTTTCTTT.

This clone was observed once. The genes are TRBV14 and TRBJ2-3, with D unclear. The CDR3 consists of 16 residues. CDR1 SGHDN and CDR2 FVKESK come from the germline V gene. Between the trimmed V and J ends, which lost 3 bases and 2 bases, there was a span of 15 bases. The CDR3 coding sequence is TGTGCCAGCAGCCAGTTCCCGGTCTCGAACACAGATACGCAGTATTTT. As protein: CASSQFPVSNTDTQYF.

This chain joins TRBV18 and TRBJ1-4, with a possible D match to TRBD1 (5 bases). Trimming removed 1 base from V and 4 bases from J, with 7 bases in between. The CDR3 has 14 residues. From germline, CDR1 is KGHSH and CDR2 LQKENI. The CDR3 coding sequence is TGTGCCAGCTCACCACAGACAGATAATGAAAAACTGTTTTTT. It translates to CASSPQTDNEKLFF.

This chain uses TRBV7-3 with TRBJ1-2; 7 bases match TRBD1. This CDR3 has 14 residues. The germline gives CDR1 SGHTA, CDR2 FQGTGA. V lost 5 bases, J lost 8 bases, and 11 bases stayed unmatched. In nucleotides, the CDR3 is TGTGCCAGCAGCCAAGGGACAGACGGGAGAGGCTACACCTTC. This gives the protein CASSQGTDGRGYTF. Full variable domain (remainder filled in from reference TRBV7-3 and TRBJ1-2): GAGVSQTPSNKVTEKGKYVELRCDPISGHTALYWYRQSLGQGPEFLIYFQGTGAADDSGLPNDRFFAVRPEGSVSTLKIQRTERGDSAVYLCASSQGTDGRGYTFGSGTRLTVV.

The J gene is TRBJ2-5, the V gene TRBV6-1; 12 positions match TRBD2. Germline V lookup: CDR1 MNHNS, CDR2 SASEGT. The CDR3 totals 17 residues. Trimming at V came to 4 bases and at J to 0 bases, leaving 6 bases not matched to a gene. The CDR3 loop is CASSGLAGAWYQETQYF. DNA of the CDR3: TGTGCCAGCAGTGGACTAGCGGGGGCCTGGTACCAAGAGACCCAGTACTTC.

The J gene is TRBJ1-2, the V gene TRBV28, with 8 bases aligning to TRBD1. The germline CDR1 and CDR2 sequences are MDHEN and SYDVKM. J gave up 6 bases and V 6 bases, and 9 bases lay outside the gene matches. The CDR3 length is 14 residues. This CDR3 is CASREGQGTNGYTF. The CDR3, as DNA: TGTGCCAGCAGGGAAGGACAGGGAACGAATGGCTACACCTTC.

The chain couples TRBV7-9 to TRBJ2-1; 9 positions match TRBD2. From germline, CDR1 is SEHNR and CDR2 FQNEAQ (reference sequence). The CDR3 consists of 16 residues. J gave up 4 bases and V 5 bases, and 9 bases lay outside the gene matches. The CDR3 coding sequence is TGTGCCAGCAGCCCTATAGCGGGGGACCCGTACAATGAGCAGTTCTTC. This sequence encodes CASSPIAGDPYNEQFF.

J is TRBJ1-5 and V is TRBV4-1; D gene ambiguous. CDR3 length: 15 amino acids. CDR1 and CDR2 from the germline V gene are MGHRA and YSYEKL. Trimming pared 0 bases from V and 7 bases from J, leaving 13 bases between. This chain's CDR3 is CASSQDWRVGQPQHF. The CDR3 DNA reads TGCGCCAGCAGCCAAGATTGGAGGGTCGGACAGCCCCAGCATTTT.

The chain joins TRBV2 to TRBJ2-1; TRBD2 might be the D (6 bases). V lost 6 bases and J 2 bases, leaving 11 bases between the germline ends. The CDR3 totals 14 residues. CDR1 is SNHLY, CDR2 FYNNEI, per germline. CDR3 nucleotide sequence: TGTGCCAGCAGGGGCGGGGTAACCTACAATGAGCAGTTCTTC. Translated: CASRGGVTYNEQFF.

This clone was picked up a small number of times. The DNA for the CDR3 is TGTGCCAGCAGCTTTGGGCAGGGGGAAGTTGGAAACACCATATATTTT. Protein sequence: CASSFGQGEVGNTIYF. The V and J genes are TRBV7-6 and TRBJ1-3, with 7 bases that match TRBD1. V lost 3 bases to trimming and J lost 3 bases; unmatched junction nucleotides: 8. The length of the CDR3 is 16 residues. CDR1 and CDR2 from the germline V gene are SGHVS and FNYEAQ.

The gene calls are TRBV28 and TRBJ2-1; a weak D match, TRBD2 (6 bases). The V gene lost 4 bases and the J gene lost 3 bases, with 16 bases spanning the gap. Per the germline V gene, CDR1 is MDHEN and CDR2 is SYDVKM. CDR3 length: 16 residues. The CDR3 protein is CASSSPSRRGYNEQFF. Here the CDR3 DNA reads TGTGCCAGCAGTTCGCCTAGCAGGAGGGGCTACAATGAGCAGTTCTTC.

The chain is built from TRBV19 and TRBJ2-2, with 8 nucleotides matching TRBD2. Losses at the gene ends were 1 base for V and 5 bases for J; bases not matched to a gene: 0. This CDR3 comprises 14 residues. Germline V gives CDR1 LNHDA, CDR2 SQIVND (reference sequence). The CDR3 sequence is CASSIAGGTGELFF. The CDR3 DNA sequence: TGTGCCAGTAGTATAGCGGGAGGGACCGGGGAGCTGTTTTTT.

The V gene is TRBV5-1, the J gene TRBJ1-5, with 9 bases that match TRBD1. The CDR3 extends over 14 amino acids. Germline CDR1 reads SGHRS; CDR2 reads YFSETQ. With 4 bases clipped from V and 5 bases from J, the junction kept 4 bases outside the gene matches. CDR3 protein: CASSPGQGYQPQHF. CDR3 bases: TGCGCCAGCAGCCCGGGACAGGGTTATCAGCCCCAGCATTTT. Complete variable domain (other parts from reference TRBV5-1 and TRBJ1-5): KAGVTQTPRYLIKTRGQQVTLSCSPISGHRSVSWYQQTPGQGLQFLFEYFSETQRNKGNFPGRFSGRQFSNSRSEMNVSTLELGDSALYLCASSPGQGYQPQHFGDGTRLSIL.

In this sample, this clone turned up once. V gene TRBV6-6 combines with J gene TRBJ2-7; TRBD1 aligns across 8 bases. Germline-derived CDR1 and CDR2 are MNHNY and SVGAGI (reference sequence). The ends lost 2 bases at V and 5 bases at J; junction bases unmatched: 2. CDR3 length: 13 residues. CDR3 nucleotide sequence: TGTGCCAGCAGTTACGGGACAGGCGACGAGCAGTACTTC. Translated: CASSYGTGDEQYF.

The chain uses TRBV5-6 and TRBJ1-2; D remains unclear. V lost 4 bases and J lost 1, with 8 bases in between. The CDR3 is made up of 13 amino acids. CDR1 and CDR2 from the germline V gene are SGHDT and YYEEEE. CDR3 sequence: CASSARVNYGYTF. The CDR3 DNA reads TGTGCCAGCAGCGCCCGCGTTAACTATGGCTACACCTTC. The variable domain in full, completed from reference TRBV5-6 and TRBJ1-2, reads DAGVTQSPTHLIKTRGQQVTLRCSPKSGHDTVSWYQQALGQGPQFIFQYYEEEERQRGNFPDRFSGHQFPNYSSELNVNALLLGDSALYLCASSARVNYGYTFGSGTRLTVV.

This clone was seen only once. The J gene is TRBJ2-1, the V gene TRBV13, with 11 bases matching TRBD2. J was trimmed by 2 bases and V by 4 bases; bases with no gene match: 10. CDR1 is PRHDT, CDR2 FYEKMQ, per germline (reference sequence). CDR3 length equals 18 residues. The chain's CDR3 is CASSSLTSGSQTYNEQFF. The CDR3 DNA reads TGTGCCAGCAGCTCGTTAACTAGCGGGAGTCAGACCTACAATGAGCAGTTCTTC.

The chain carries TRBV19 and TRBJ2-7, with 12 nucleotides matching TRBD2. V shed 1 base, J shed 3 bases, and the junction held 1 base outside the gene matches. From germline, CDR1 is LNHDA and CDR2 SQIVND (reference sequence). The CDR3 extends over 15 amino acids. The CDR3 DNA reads TGTGCCAGTAGTATAGGGACTAGCGGGATCTACGAGCAGTACTTC. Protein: CASSIGTSGIYEQYF.

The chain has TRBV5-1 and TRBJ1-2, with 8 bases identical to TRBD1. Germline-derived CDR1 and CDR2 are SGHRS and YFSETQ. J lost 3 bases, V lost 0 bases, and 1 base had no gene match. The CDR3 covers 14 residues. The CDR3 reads CASSLEQGDYGYTF. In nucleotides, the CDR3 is TGCGCCAGCAGCTTGGAACAGGGGGACTATGGCTACACCTTC.

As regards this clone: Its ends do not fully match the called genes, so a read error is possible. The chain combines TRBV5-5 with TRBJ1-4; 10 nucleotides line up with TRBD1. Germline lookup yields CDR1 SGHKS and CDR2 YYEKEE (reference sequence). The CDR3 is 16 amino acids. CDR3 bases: TGCGCCAGCAGCCAAGACCGGACAGGGGGGCAAGAAAAACTGTTTTTT. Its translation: CASSQDRTGGQEKLFF.

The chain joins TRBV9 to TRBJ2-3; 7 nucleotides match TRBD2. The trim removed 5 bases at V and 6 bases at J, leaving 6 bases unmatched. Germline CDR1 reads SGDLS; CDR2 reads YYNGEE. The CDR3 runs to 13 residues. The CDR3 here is CASSFRGVDTQYF. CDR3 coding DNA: TGTGCCAGCAGTTTCCGGGGGGTGGATACGCAGTATTTT.

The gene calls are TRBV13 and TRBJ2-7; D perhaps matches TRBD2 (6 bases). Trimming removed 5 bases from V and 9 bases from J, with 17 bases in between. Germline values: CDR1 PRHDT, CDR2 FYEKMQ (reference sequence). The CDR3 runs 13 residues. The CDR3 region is CASSGGSLRRQYF. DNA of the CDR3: TGTGCCAGCAGCGGAGGGTCCCTTCGCCGGCAGTACTTC.

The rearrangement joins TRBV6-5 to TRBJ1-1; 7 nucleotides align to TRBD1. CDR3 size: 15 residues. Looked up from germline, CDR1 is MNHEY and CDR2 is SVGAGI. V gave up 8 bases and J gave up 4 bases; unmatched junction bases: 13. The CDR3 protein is CASSSQRGRGTEAFF. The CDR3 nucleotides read TGTGCCAGCTCTTCCCAGAGGGGGCGGGGCACTGAAGCTTTCTTT.

CDR3 in amino acids: CASSLEGQGGSPLHF. CDR3 nucleotide sequence: TGTGCCAGCAGCTTAGAGGGACAGGGGGGTTCACCCCTCCACTTT. This chain uses TRBV7-6 with TRBJ1-6; 11 bases fit TRBD1. The CDR3 runs 15 residues. The V and J ends lost 1 base and 9 bases, in that order; junction bases with no gene match: 2. Germline V gene sequence: CDR1 SGHVS, CDR2 FNYEAQ.

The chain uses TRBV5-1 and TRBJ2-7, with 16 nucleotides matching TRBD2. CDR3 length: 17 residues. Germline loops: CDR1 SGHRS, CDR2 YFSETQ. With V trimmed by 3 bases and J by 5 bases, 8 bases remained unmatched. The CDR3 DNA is TGCGCCAGCAGCTGGAAGGGACTAGCGGGAGGGATCCACGAGCAGTACTTC. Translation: CASSWKGLAGGIHEQYF.